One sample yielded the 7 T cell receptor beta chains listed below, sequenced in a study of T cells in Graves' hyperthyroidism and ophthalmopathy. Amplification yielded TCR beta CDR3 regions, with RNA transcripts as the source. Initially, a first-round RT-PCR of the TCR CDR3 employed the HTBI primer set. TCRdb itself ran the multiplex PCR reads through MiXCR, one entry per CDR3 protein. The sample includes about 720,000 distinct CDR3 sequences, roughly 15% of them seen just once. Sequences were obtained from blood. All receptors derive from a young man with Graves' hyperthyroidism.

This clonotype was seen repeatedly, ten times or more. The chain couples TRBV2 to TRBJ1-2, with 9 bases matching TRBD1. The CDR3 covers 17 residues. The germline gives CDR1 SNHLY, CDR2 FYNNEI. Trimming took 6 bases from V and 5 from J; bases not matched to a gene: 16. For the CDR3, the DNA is TGTGCCAGCAGGAAGTTACCAGGACAGGGGAGGGGATATGGCTACACCTTC. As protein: CASRKLPGQGRGYGYTF.

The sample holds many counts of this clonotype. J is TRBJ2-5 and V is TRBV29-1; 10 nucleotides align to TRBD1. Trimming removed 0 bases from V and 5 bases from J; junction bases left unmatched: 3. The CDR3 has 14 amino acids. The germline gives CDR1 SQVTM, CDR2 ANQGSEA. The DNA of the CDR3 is TGCAGCGTTGAAGACGACAGGGGGCGCGAGACCCAGTACTTC. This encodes CSVEDDRGRETQYF.

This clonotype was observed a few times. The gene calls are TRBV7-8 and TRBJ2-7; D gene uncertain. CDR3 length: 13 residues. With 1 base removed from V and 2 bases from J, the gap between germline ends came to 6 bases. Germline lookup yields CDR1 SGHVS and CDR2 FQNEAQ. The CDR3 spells CASSLELAYEQYF. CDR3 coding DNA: TGTGCCAGCAGCTTAGAATTGGCCTACGAGCAGTACTTC.

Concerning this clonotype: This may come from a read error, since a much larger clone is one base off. For the CDR3, the DNA is TGTGCCAGCGGCTCCAACACCATGGAGCAGTACTTC. This gives the protein CASGSNTMEQYF. The J gene is TRBJ2-7, the V gene TRBV6-1; D is unresolved. The CDR3 covers 12 residues. Trimming stripped 8 bases from V and 7 bases from J, with 15 bases between. Germline assignment: CDR1 MNHNS and CDR2 SASEGT.

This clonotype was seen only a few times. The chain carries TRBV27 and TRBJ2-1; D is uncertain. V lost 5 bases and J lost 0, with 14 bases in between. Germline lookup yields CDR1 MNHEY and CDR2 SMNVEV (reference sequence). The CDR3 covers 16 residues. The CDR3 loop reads CASSPPPAASYNEQFF. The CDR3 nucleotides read TGTGCCAGCAGTCCCCCCCCGGCTGCCTCCTACAATGAGCAGTTCTTC.

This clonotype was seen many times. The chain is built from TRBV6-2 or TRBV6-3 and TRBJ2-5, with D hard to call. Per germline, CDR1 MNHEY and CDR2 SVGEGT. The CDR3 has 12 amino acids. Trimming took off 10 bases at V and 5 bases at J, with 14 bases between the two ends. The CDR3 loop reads CATLRVGETQYF. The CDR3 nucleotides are TGTGCCACCCTGCGCGTGGGGGAGACCCAGTACTTC.

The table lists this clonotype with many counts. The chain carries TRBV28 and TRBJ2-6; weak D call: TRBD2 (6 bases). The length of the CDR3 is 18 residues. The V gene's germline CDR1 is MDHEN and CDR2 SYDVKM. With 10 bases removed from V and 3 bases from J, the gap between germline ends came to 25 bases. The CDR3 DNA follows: TGTGCCACCCGCTACGGGACTCGCCTATGGGATGGGGCCAACGTCCTGACTTTC. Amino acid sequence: CATRYGTRLWDGANVLTF.